The T cell receptor (beta chain) described here comes from a study of Ad26.COV2.S vaccination and SARS-CoV-2 variants. Background on the study: The study gave Ad26.COV2.S intramuscularly, once or twice 56 days apart.

Treatment described: roughly 19 received Ad26.COV2.S at low or high dose, single or two shots; several received placebo; per-sample allocation not given. Following the first vaccine or placebo injection, samples were taken on day 63. It was Wuhan-strain SARS-CoV-2 spike that the Ad26 vaccine vector expressed. This clone occurred a few times. The V end lost 4 bases, the J end lost 0 bases, and 16 bases lay between the germline ends. Germline V lookup: CDR1 GTSNPN, CDR2 SVGIG (reference sequence). There are 16 residues in the CDR3. The method was immunoSEQ multiplex PCR; TCRdb's version includes in-frame clones alone and lacks a portion of them. Here the sample spans a few hundred thousand clones, more than 75% being singletons.

The clonotype comes from a person between 18 and 60 years old who received the Ad26.COV2.S COVID-19 vaccine or a placebo. Sample: peripheral blood, taken in a trial of Ad26.COV2.S vaccine versus placebo. J is TRBJ1-3 and V is TRBV30; a weak D match, TRBD1 (5 bases). CDR3 protein: CAWIRGQGNSGNTIYF. CDR3 coding DNA: TGTGCCTGGATCCGAGGCCAGGGCAACTCTGGAAACACCATATATTTT.